Following are 15 T cell receptor beta chains from one sample sequenced in a study of T cell responses to AZD1222 COVID-19 vaccine. The assay was immunoSEQ multiplex PCR, and TCRdb's table has in-frame clones only and misses some. The sample lists under 150,000 clones; roughly four fifths were seen once. The sample was peripheral blood, taken on day 0 of MenACWY control vaccination. The receptors shown here come from an adult in good health.

The V and J genes are TRBV10-3 and TRBJ2-1; 7 bases agree with TRBD1. The ends lost 9 bases at V and 5 bases at J; junction bases unmatched: 10. The CDR3 is 14 residues long. The V gene's germline CDR1 is ENHRY and CDR2 SYGVKD. The CDR3 loop is CAMALGTEHNEQFF. In nucleotides, the CDR3 is TGTGCCATGGCACTTGGGACAGAGCACAATGAGCAGTTCTTC.

The chain uses TRBV21-1 and TRBJ1-5; the table gives TRBD1 as D, unverified against the DNA. TRBV21-1 is reported as a pseudogene. The CDR3 sequence is 16 residues long. The CDR3 reads CASRLGQGDSNQPQHF. CDR3 nucleotides: TGTGCCAGCAGGCTGGGACAGGGGGATAGCAATCAGCCCCAGCATTTT.

The V gene is TRBV28, the J gene TRBJ1-4, with a tentative D call TRBD1 (6 bases). CDR3 size: 16 residues. Per the germline V gene, CDR1 is MDHEN and CDR2 is SYDVKM. The V end lost 6 bases, the J end lost 2 bases, and 16 bases lay between the germline ends. The CDR3 reads CASSLRGAYTNEKLFF. As DNA, the CDR3 is TGTGCCAGCAGCTTAAGGGGGGCGTACACTAATGAAAAACTGTTTTTT.

The V and J genes are TRBV10-3 and TRBJ2-1, with D possibly matching TRBD2 (6 bases). The germline V gene encodes CDR1 ENHRY and CDR2 SYGVKD. Deletions cut 3 bases from V and 9 bases from J, with 12 bases between. The CDR3 has 13 amino acids. Here the CDR3 DNA reads TGTGCCATCAGTGAAAGGACTAACGGTGAGCAGTTCTTC. Translating gives CAISERTNGEQFF.

V is TRBV5-1 and J is TRBJ1-2; no reliable D call. CDR1 is SGHRS, CDR2 YFSETQ, per germline. The CDR3 runs 12 residues. Between the trimmed V and J ends, which lost 7 bases and 7 bases, there was a span of 14 bases. CDR3 sequence: CASRTDRSGYTF. The CDR3 coding sequence is TGCGCCAGCCGGACGGATCGGAGTGGCTACACCTTC.

V gene TRBV11-2 combines with J gene TRBJ1-2; D is perhaps TRBD1 (6 bases). Germline CDR1 SGHAT, CDR2 FQNNGV. V was shortened by 5 bases and J by 2 bases, with 21 bases between the two germline ends. The CDR3 spans 17 residues. The CDR3 loop reads CASSPDLQQGRNYGYTF. The DNA of the CDR3 is TGTGCCAGCAGCCCGGACCTGCAACAGGGTCGAAACTATGGCTACACCTTC.

For the CDR3, the DNA is TGTGCCATCAGTTCGACCGTACAGGGGGCTAACTATGGCTACACCTTC. Its protein is CAISSTVQGANYGYTF. The chain employs TRBV10-3 and TRBJ1-2; the match to TRBD1 covers 8 bases. After removal of 5 bases from V and 0 bases from J, the junction contained 8 bases not matched to a gene. The germline CDR1 and CDR2 sequences are ENHRY and SYGVKD. This CDR3 has 16 amino acids.

V gene TRBV11-2 combines with J gene TRBJ1-4, with TRBD1 as a possible D gene (5 bases). The V end was cut by 1 base, the J end by 8 bases, with 8 bases between. Germline V gives CDR1 SGHAT, CDR2 FQNNGV. The CDR3 length is 13 residues. The CDR3 DNA reads TGTGCCAGCAGCTTAGCAGGGATCGAAAAACTGTTTTTT. Protein: CASSLAGIEKLFF.

The sample holds one count of this clone. This chain joins TRBV6-5 and TRBJ1-2, with TRBD1 matching 7 bases. The length of the CDR3 is 13 residues. The V gene's germline CDR1 is MNHEY and CDR2 SVGAGI. Trimming removed 2 bases from V and 6 bases from J; junction bases left unmatched: 3. The CDR3 DNA is TGTGCCAGCAGTTACACCGGACAGGATGGCTACACCTTC. Residues: CASSYTGQDGYTF.

V usage is TRBV2 and J usage is TRBJ1-5; a weak D match, TRBD1 (6 bases). Trimming stripped 5 bases from V and 4 bases from J, with 9 bases between. This CDR3 region has 13 residues. Germline assignment: CDR1 SNHLY and CDR2 FYNNEI. Here the CDR3 reads CASSPGVNQPQHF. The CDR3 DNA reads as TGTGCCAGCAGTCCAGGGGTAAATCAGCCCCAGCATTTT.

The chain uses TRBV5-1 and TRBJ2-5, with 7 bases fitting TRBD1. The CDR3 is made up of 16 amino acids. CDR1 and CDR2 (germline): SGHRS, YFSETQ. Trimming cost V 3 bases and J 5 bases; bases outside gene matches: 13. The CDR3 region is CASSSEETGVAETQYF. CDR3 DNA sequence: TGCGCCAGCAGCTCGGAAGAAACAGGGGTTGCGGAGACCCAGTACTTC. The full variable domain, completed using reference TRBV5-1 and TRBJ2-5, is KAGVTQTPRYLIKTRGQQVTLSCSPISGHRSVSWYQQTPGQGLQFLFEYFSETQRNKGNFPGRFSGRQFSNSRSEMNVSTLELGDSALYLCASSSEETGVAETQYFGPGTRLLVL.

V is TRBV7-8 and J is TRBJ2-2; possible D gene TRBD2, 5 bases. V lost 3 bases and J 3 bases, leaving 14 bases between the germline ends. From germline, CDR1 is SGHVS and CDR2 FQNEAQ. The CDR3 spans 16 residues. Here the CDR3 reads CASSFSQSGYTGELFF. CDR3 bases: TGTGCCAGCAGCTTCTCACAGAGCGGTTACACCGGGGAGCTGTTTTTT.

This rearrangement joins TRBV29-1 to TRBJ2-6, with 8 bases lining up with TRBD1. J lost 4 bases, V lost 6 bases, and 8 bases had no gene match. Looked up from germline, CDR1 is SQVTM and CDR2 is ANQGSEA. The CDR3 has 15 residues. The chain's CDR3 is CSVPGQAIGANVLTF. The CDR3, as DNA: TGCAGCGTCCCGGGACAGGCGATCGGGGCCAACGTCCTGACTTTC.

The rearrangement joins TRBV3-1 (or the pseudogene TRBV3-2) to TRBJ2-2; D is perhaps TRBD1 or TRBD2 (5 bases each). The CDR3 contains 14 residues. Trimming took off 0 bases at V and 8 bases at J, with 10 bases between the two ends. Looked up from germline, CDR1 is LGHDT and CDR2 is YNNKEL (reference sequence). The CDR3 protein is CASSQDLGEGELFF. The CDR3 nucleotides are TGTGCCAGCAGCCAAGATCTGGGGGAAGGGGAGCTGTTTTTT.

The chain has TRBV4-1 and TRBJ2-2; TRBD1 matches 11 bases. Germline CDR1 is MGHRA and CDR2 is YSYEKL. The CDR3 totals 16 residues. After removal of 4 bases from V and 5 bases from J, the junction contained 6 bases not matched to a gene. Written as DNA, the CDR3 is TGCGCCAGCAGCCCATTGGGACAGGGGGTTACCGGGGAGCTGTTTTTT. It codes for CASSPLGQGVTGELFF.